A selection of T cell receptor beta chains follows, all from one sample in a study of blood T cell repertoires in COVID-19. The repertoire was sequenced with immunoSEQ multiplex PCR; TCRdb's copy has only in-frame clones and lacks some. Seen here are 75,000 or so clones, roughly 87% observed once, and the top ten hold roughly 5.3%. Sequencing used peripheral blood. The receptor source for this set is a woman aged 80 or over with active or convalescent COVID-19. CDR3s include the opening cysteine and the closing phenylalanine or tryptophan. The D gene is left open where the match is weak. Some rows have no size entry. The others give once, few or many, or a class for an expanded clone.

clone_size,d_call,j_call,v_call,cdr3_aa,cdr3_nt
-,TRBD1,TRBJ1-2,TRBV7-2,CASSLTGGAGYGYTF,TGTGCCAGCAGCTTAACAGGGGGCGCTGGCTATGGCTACACCTTC
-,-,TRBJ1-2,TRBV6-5,CASILGRGYGYTF,TGTGCCAGCATTCTGGGGCGCGGCTATGGCTACACCTTC
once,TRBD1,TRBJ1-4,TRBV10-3,CAISPGTALNEKLFF,TGTGCCATCAGTCCCGGGACAGCTCTTAATGAAAAACTGTTTTTT
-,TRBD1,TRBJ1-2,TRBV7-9,CASSLRAGGTLRGYTF,TGTGCCAGCAGCTTACGGGCAGGGGGCACTCTTAGAGGCTACACCTTC
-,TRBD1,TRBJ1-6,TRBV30,CAWSAKPGQGVKLPLHF,TGTGCCTGGAGTGCCAAGCCGGGACAGGGCGTAAAGTTACCCCTCCACTTT
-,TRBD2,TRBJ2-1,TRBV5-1,CASSFLAGSYNEQFF,TGCGCCAGCAGCTTTCTAGCGGGCTCCTACAATGAGCAGTTCTTC
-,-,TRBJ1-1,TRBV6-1,CASSERGYAFF,TGTGCCAGCAGTGAGAGGGGGTATGCTTTCTTT
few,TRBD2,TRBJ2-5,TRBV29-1,CSVPSGSGGETQYF,TGCAGCGTCCCTAGCGGGAGTGGTGGAGAGACCCAGTACTTC
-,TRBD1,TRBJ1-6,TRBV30,CAWSSGQGFAPLHF,TGTGCCTGGAGCTCGGGACAGGGGTTCGCACCCCTCCACTTT
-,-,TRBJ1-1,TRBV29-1,CSVERDTQTEAFF,TGCAGCGTTGAGAGGGACACCCAAACTGAAGCTTTCTTT
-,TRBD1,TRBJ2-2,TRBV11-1,CASSWDRHTGELFF,TGTGCCAGCAGCTGGGACAGGCACACCGGGGAGCTGTTTTTT
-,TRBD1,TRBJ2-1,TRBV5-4,CASSMTGGVSNEQFF,TGTGCCAGCAGCATGACAGGGGGGGTCAGCAATGAGCAGTTCTTC
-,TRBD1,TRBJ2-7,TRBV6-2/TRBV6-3,CASSYSGQGNNYEQYF,TGTGCCAGCAGTTACTCCGGACAGGGCAATAACTACGAGCAGTACTTC
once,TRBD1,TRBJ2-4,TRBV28,CASSPPFEGALKNIQYF,TGTGCCAGCAGTCCCCCCTTCGAGGGGGCCCTCAAAAACATTCAGTACTTC
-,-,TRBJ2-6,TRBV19,CASSINRMGPESGANVLTF,TGTGCCAGTAGTATCAACAGGATGGGGCCGGAGTCTGGGGCCAACGTCCTGACTTTC
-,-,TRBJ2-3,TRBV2,CASSVDRTRTDTQYF,TGTGCCAGCAGTGTAGACAGGACACGCACAGATACGCAGTATTTT
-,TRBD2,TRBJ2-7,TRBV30,CAWGLAASYEQYF,TGTGCCTGGGGACTAGCGGCCTCCTACGAGCAGTACTTC
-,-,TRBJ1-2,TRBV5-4,CASRAQGPGYGYTF,TGTGCCAGCAGGGCCCAGGGTCCGGGCTATGGCTACACCTTC
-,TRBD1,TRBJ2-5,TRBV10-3,CAISGEGGRETQYF,TGTGCCATCAGTGGAGAAGGGGGCAGGGAGACCCAGTACTTC
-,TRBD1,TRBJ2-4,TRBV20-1,CSASDQGARNIQYF,TGCAGTGCTAGTGATCAGGGGGCGAGAAACATTCAGTACTTC
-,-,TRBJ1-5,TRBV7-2,CASSLWQGNQPQHF,TGTGCCAGCAGCTTATGGCAGGGCAATCAGCCCCAGCATTTT
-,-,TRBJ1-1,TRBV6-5,CASSTGAVSGAFF,TGTGCCAGCAGTACTGGGGCAGTGTCAGGGGCTTTCTTT
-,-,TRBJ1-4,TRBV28,CASSFSGGANEKLFF,TGTGCCAGCAGTTTTAGCGGGGGGGCTAATGAAAAACTGTTTTTT
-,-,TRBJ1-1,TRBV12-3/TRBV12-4,CASSFSGGTEAFF,TGTGCCAGCAGTTTCTCCGGGGGGACTGAAGCTTTCTTT
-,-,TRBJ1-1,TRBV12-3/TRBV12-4,CASRREDTEAFF,TGTGCCAGCAGGAGGGAGGACACTGAAGCTTTCTTT
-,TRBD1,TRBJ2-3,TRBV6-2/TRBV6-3,CASSFHKGQAPDTQYF,TGTGCCAGCAGTTTTCACAAGGGACAGGCCCCCGATACGCAGTATTTT
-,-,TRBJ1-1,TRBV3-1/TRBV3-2,CASSQDSLTLRSTEAFF,TGTGCCAGCAGCCAAGATTCTCTTACTCTCCGGTCCACTGAAGCTTTCTTT
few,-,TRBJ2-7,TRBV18,CASSHRDSYEQYF,TGTGCCAGCTCACACAGGGACTCCTACGAGCAGTACTTC
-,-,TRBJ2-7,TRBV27,CASSFVGARDYEQYF,TGTGCCAGCAGTTTTGTAGGGGCCAGGGACTACGAGCAGTACTTC
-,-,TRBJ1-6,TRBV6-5,CASSYTGNSPLHF,TGTGCCAGCAGTTACACAGGGAATTCACCCCTCCACTTT
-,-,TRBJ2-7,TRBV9,CASSLSGLSYEQYF,TGTGCCAGCAGTCTTAGCGGTCTTTCCTACGAGCAGTACTTC
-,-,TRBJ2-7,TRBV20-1,CSAVLAYEQYF,TGCAGTGCCGTTCTAGCCTACGAGCAGTACTTC
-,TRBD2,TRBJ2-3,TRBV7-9,CASSLAGGVPDTQYF,TGTGCCAGCAGCTTAGCGGGGGGGGTACCAGATACGCAGTATTTT
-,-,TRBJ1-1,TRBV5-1,CASSLKQGNTEAFF,TGCGCCAGCAGCTTGAAGCAGGGAAACACTGAAGCTTTCTTT
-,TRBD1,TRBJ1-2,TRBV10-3,CAISGPRGLEIYGYTF,TGTGCCATCAGCGGCCCCAGGGGGCTCGAAATTTATGGCTACACCTTC
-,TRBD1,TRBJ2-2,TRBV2,CASKRQGALTGELFF,TGTGCCAGCAAACGACAGGGGGCGCTCACCGGGGAGCTGTTTTTT
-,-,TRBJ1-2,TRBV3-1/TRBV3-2,CASSQVGGSAYGYTF,TGTGCCAGCAGCCAAGTGGGCGGGTCTGCCTATGGCTACACCTTC
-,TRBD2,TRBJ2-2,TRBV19,CASSIPSGRAEKNTGELFF,TGTGCCAGTAGTATTCCCAGCGGGAGGGCGGAGAAGAACACCGGGGAGCTGTTTTTT
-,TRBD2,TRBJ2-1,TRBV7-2,CASSFPGLAYNEQFF,TGTGCCAGCAGCTTCCCAGGACTAGCCTACAATGAGCAGTTCTTC
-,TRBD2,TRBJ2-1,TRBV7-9,CASSSGSGLAGYNEQFF,TGTGCCAGCAGCTCGGGTTCGGGGCTAGCGGGTTACAATGAGCAGTTCTTC
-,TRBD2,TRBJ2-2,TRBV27,CASSLRGAGELFF,TGTGCCAGCAGTCTCCGGGGGGCCGGGGAGCTGTTTTTT
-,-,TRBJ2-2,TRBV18,CASSPDVGFNTGELFF,TGTGCCAGCTCACCTGATGTCGGGTTTAACACCGGGGAGCTGTTTTTT
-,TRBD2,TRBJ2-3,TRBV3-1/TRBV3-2,CASSSRLAGGEDTQYF,TGTGCCAGCAGCTCCCGACTAGCGGGAGGGGAAGATACGCAGTATTTT
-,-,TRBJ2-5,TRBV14,CASSRQFFETQYF,TGTGCCAGCAGCCGCCAGTTTTTTGAGACCCAGTACTTC
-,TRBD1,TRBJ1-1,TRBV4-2,CASSQEGTGGEAFF,TGTGCCAGCAGCCAAGAGGGGACAGGGGGTGAAGCTTTCTTT
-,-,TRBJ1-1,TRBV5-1,CASSPQGRAEAFF,TGCGCCAGCAGCCCTCAGGGGAGGGCTGAAGCTTTCTTT